The TCR beta chain under discussion was sequenced for a study of Graves' ophthalmopathy and Graves' hyperthyroidism. Germline CDR1 reads SGHTA; CDR2 reads FQGNSA. This CDR3 has 13 amino acids. V was clipped by 6 bases and J by 8 bases, with 16 bases between them. CDR3 regions of TCR beta were amplified from RNA transcripts. HTBI primers primed a first-round RT-PCR, and a second-round multiplex PCR followed. TCRdb redid the calling of the multiplex PCR reads with MiXCR, one entry per CDR3 protein. The sample has some 250,000 distinct CDR3 sequences, roughly 50% seen once. This clonotype was picked up one time.

The V gene is TRBV7-2, the J gene TRBJ1-2, with D perhaps matching TRBD1 (5 bases). The specimen sequenced was peripheral blood. The receptor comes from an adult man with Graves' ophthalmopathy. CDR3 nucleotides: TGTGCCAGCAGAAGAACGTCGGGGGTCGGCTACACCTTC. Residues: CASRRTSGVGYTF.